This TCR beta chain was documented in a study of radiotherapy plus CTLA-4 blockade in lung cancer. Study as a whole: Objective response rate was around 20%; disease control rate, about 28%.

Chemo-refractory metastatic non-small-cell lung cancer patients underwent focal radiation alongside CTLA-4 blockade with ipilimumab. On this clone: As yet, its antigen is unknown.

Data came from immunoSEQ multiplex PCR; TCRdb stores just in-frame clones and leaves some out. The sample contains about 77,000 clones, roughly 74% of which appear only once. Notes on the study in general: Clones of tumor-derived TCRs expanded in blood after radiotherapy plus ipilimumab.

Material: peripheral blood, obtained from a patient treated with radiotherapy plus ipilimumab. This receptor was obtained from a human donor with non-small cell lung cancer whose response to radiotherapy plus ipilimumab could not be evaluated.

The CDR3 loop reads CASSQDTGTNEKLFF. Written as DNA, the CDR3 is TGTGCCAGCAGCCAAGATACGGGGACTAATGAAAAACTGTTTTTT. The genes are TRBV4-2 and TRBJ1-4; D not resolved. This CDR3 is built from 15 residues. Per germline, CDR1 LGHNA and CDR2 YNFKEQ. The V end was cut by 0 bases, the J end by 2 bases, with 7 bases between.